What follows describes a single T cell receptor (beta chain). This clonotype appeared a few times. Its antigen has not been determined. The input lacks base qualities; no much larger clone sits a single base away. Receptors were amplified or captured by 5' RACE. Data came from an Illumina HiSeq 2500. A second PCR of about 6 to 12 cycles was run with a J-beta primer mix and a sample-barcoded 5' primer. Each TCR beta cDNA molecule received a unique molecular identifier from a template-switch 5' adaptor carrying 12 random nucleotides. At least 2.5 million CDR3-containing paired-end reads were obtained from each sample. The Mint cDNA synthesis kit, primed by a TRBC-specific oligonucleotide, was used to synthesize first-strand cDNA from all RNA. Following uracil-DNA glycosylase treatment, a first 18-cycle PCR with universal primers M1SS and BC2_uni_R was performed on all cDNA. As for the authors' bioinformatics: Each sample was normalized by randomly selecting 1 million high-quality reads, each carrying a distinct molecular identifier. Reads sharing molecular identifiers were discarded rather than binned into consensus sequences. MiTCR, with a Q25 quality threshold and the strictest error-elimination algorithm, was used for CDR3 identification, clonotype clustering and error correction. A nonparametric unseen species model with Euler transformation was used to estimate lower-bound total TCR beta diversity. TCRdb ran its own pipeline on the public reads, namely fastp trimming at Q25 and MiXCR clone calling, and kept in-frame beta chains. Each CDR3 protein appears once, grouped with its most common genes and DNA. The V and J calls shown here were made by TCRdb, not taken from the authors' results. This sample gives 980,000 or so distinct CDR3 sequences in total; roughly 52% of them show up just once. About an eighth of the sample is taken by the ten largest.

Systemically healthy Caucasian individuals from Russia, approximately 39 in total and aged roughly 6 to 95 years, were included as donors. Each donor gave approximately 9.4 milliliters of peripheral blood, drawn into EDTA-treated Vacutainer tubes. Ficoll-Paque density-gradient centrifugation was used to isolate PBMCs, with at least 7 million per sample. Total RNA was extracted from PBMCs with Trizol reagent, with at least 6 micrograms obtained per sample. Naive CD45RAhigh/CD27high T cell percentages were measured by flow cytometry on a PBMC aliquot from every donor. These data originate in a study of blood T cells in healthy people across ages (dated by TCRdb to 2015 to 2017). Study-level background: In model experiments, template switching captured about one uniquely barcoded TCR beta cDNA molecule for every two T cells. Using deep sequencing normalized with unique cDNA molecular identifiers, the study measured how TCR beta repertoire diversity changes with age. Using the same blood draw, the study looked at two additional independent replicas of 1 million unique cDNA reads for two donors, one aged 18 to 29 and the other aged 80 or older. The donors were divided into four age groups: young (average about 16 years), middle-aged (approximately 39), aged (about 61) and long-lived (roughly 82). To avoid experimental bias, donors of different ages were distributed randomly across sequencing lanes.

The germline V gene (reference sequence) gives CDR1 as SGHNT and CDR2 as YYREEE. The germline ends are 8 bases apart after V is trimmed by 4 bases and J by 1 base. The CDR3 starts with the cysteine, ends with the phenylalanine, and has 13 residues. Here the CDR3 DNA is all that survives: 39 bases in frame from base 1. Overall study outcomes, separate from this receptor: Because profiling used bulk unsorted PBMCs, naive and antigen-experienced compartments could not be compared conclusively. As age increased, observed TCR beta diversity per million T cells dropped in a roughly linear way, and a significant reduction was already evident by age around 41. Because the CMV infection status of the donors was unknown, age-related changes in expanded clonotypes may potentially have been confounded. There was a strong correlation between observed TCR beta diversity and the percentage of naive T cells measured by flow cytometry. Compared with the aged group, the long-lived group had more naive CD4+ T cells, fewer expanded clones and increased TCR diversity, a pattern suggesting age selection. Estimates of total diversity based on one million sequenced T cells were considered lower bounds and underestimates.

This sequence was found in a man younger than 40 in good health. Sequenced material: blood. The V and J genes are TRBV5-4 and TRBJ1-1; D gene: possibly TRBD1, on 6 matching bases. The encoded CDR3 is CASSADRNTEAFF. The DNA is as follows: TGTGCCAGCAGCGCGGACAGGAACACTGAAGCTTTCTTT.